These T cell receptor beta chains were read from a single sample in a study of T cells in Graves' hyperthyroidism and ophthalmopathy. TCRdb recomputed calls from the multiplex PCR reads with MiXCR, one row per CDR3 protein. The sample includes hundreds of thousands of distinct CDR3 sequences, about 20% of them seen just once. Specimen: blood. The receptors shown here come from a woman in her late teens or twenties with Graves' hyperthyroidism. CDR3s include the opening cysteine and the closing phenylalanine or tryptophan. A D gene is named only where the DNA matches it firmly.

>TRBJ2-5|TRBV7-9|.
CASSPTSGRGETQYF
>TRBJ2-2|TRBV10-3|TRBD1
CAVRDRMNTGELFF
>TRBJ2-7|TRBV10-3|.
CAITQDGRSEQYF
>TRBJ1-5|TRBV9|.
CASSPDGGSQPQHF
>TRBJ1-1|TRBV19|.
CASSSSRGTEAFF
>TRBJ2-2|TRBV2|TRBD2
CASMELSGDRTGELFF
>TRBJ1-1|TRBV4-1|.
CASSPGRRPSRFF
>TRBJ1-5|TRBV6-1|TRBD1
CASLQGNQPQHF
>TRBJ2-7|TRBV25-1|.
CASSDFLRTRYEQYF
>TRBJ1-1|TRBV6-1|.
CASSDWRAFF
>TRBJ2-7|TRBV6-1|.
CASIGDSVREQYF
>TRBJ2-5|TRBV12-3/TRBV12-4|.
CASSFRAGPQETQYF
>TRBJ2-5|TRBV4-1|.
CASSQERQQETQYF
>TRBJ2-5|TRBV2|TRBD2
CASGQRGWETQYF
>TRBJ2-2|TRBV15|TRBD1
CATSRSPGQGDTGELFF
>TRBJ2-7|TRBV3-1|.
CASSRDLRYEQYF
>TRBJ1-1|TRBV9|.
CASSVDTMNTEAFF
>TRBJ2-5|TRBV6-1|TRBD1
CASGRQGETQYF
>TRBJ1-1|TRBV12-3/TRBV12-4|.
CASSQDHRGTEAFF
>TRBJ2-7|TRBV28|.
CASSATGSSRYEQYF
>TRBJ1-2|TRBV20-1|.
CSVWDGYTF
>TRBJ1-6|TRBV7-3|.
CASSLAVALRSYNSPLHF
>TRBJ2-5|TRBV6-5|.
CASSYVRPLGGETQYF
>TRBJ1-2|TRBV9|.
CASSVDPGTRGYYGYTF
>TRBJ2-7|TRBV11-2|.
CASSFGGGQYF
>TRBJ1-6|TRBV3-1|.
CASSQGGIGSPLHF
>TRBJ1-2|TRBV6-1|.
CASSDRPRNYGYTF
>TRBJ2-5|TRBV6-1|TRBD2
CASGERGFRQETQYF
>TRBJ1-5|TRBV6-1|.
CASTVDSYQPQHF
>TRBJ1-2|TRBV2|TRBD1
CASSPRTGGSYGYTF
>TRBJ1-2|TRBV6-5|.
CASSLGRKYGYTF
>TRBJ2-7|TRBV12-3/TRBV12-4|.
CASSLVRYEQYF
>TRBJ2-7|TRBV5-1|.
CASSFGGAWRYGTYEQYF
>TRBJ2-7|TRBV3-1|.
CASSPGSNSLEQYF
>TRBJ1-5|TRBV15|.
CASRADRDQPQHF
>TRBJ2-5|TRBV12-3/TRBV12-4|.
CASSWGWEETQYF
>TRBJ1-1|TRBV5-1|.
CASSLNGPADTEAFF
>TRBJ1-3|TRBV6-1|.
CASSENLGTIYF
>TRBJ2-2|TRBV4-2|.
CASSHYVGYLNTGELFF
>TRBJ1-2|TRBV20-1|.
CSARDFLDSIYGYTF
>TRBJ2-3|TRBV28|TRBD1
CASSPWDRGQDTQYF
>TRBJ1-5|TRBV6-5|.
CASGSRVSNQPQHF
>TRBJ1-3|TRBV5-1|.
CASSLAGLGYGNTIYF
>TRBJ2-2|TRBV12-3/TRBV12-4|.
CASTSGRGNTGELFF
>TRBJ1-1|TRBV14|TRBD1
CASSHRQGGNTEAFF
>TRBJ1-1|TRBV5-1|.
CASSLVGSPAFF
>TRBJ2-7|TRBV19|TRBD1
CASSPKAGQGCYEQYF
>TRBJ2-5|TRBV5-1|.
CASSVRDQETQYF
>TRBJ2-4|TRBV2|.
CASKAFKGKNIKYF
>TRBJ2-5|TRBV15|.
CATSSGFRTQYF
>TRBJ1-5|TRBV28|.
CASSFEEVYSNQPQHF
>TRBJ1-6|TRBV5-1|.
CASSPDGVGPLHF
>TRBJ1-1|TRBV6-2/TRBV6-3|.
CASSSTGTEAFF